The T cell receptor beta chain under discussion was sequenced for a study of blood T cell repertoires in COVID-19. In the study overall: From the United States, Italy and Spain came samples of acute and convalescent COVID-19.

Original data processing: Reference gene primer amplification in the assay estimated nucleated cell counts. Here immunoSEQ multiplex PCR was the method, and the copy in TCRdb shows in-frame clones only, minus some. V, J and clone size were drawn from that table, and D and trimming were deduced from the DNA. This sample has 150,000 or so clones; about 80% occur once, and the top ten carry 3.4%. Germline CDR1 is LNHDA and CDR2 is SQIVND (reference sequence). CDR3 length: 15 residues. With 3 bases removed from V and 2 bases from J, the gap between germline ends came to 12 bases. This chain uses TRBV19 with TRBJ2-3; D might be TRBD2 (5 bases). The sample consisted of PBMCs or T cells enriched from blood (not recorded which). The TCR comes from a woman aged 55 to 70 who had recovered from COVID-19. The CDR3 nucleotides are TGTGCCAGTAGTATTGACGGGGTACACACAGATACGCAGTATTTT. This encodes CASSIDGVHTDTQYF.